These 18 T cell receptor beta chains came from one sample sequenced in a study of T cell repertoires in cytomegalovirus infection. TCRdb analysed the reads with MiXCR anew, one entry per CDR3 protein. The sample lists about 260,000 distinct CDR3 sequences, roughly 9.1% occurring once. Material: PBMCs. The receptors derive from a human donor in good health (CMV status not recorded). Some clones in this sample may be carry-over from other donors' samples.

This clonotype was picked up many times. The chain employs TRBV7-2 and TRBJ2-7, with a tentative D call TRBD1 (6 bases). Germline-derived CDR1 and CDR2 are SGHTA and FQGNSA. V was trimmed by 5 bases and J by 1 base, leaving 15 bases between them. This CDR3 comprises 15 residues. The CDR3 is CASSRGRGLSYEQYF. CDR3 sequence (DNA): TGTGCCAGCAGCCGGGGCAGGGGTCTTTCCTACGAGCAGTACTTC.

This clonotype occurred once. The chain couples TRBV15 to TRBJ2-4; TRBD1 is a possible D gene (5 bases). Trimming left V 5 bases short and J 0 bases short, with 11 bases between. This CDR3 is 15 amino acids long. The germline CDR1 and CDR2 sequences are LNHNV and YYDKDF (reference sequence). CDR3 nucleotide sequence: TGTGCCACCAGCCAAACGACAGAAGCCAAAAACATTCAGTACTTC. It translates to CATSQTTEAKNIQYF.

This clonotype showed up many times. The CDR3 region is CASSSLAGGPNTQYF. The CDR3 bases are TGTGCCAGCAGCTCACTAGCGGGAGGGCCAAATACGCAGTATTTT. This sequence joins TRBV7-2 and TRBJ2-3; 13 nucleotides agree with TRBD2. The V gene's germline CDR1 is SGHTA and CDR2 FQGNSA. V shed 4 bases, J shed 7 bases, and the junction held 5 bases outside the gene matches. The CDR3 contains 15 residues.

J is TRBJ1-4 and V is TRBV29-1, with D tentatively TRBD1 (6 bases). CDR3 size: 13 residues. Germline CDR1 reads SQVTM; CDR2 reads ANQGSEA. V lost 5 bases, J lost 4 bases, and 11 bases lay in between. The CDR3 loop reads CSVRQVNNEKLFF. CDR3 nucleotide sequence: TGCAGCGTTCGACAGGTGAATAATGAAAAACTGTTTTTT.

The rearrangement joins TRBV20-1 to TRBJ2-7; D is perhaps TRBD1 (5 bases). CDR3 length: 13 amino acids. V was cut by 0 bases and J by 2 bases, with 8 bases left in between. Per the germline V gene, CDR1 is DFQATT and CDR2 is SNEGSKA (reference sequence). The DNA for the CDR3 is TGCAGTGCTAGAGATTTGGACACCTACGAGCAGTACTTC. Protein sequence: CSARDLDTYEQYF.

The chain links TRBV20-1 to TRBJ2-7; the D is unclear. The CDR3 is made up of 12 amino acids. Germline values: CDR1 DFQATT, CDR2 SNEGSKA (reference sequence). The V and J ends lost 4 bases and 2 bases respectively, with 9 bases between them. As DNA, the CDR3 is TGCAGTGCTACCGATCACCCCTACGAGCAGTACTTC. This codes for CSATDHPYEQYF.

The J gene is TRBJ2-1, the V gene TRBV9, with TRBD2 matching over 9 bases. CDR3 length: 20 residues. J lost 5 bases, V lost 2 bases, and 20 bases had no gene match. Looked up from germline, CDR1 is SGDLS and CDR2 is YYNGEE. The CDR3 protein is CASSVSFFKLASGKNNEQFF. As DNA, the CDR3 is TGTGCCAGCAGCGTCTCCTTCTTCAAGTTGGCTAGCGGGAAGAACAATGAGCAGTTCTTC.

Concerning this clonotype: A much larger clonotype is one base distant, so this may be a read error. The V and J genes are TRBV7-8 and TRBJ1-2; D uncertain. The V gene's germline CDR1 is SGHVS and CDR2 FQNEAQ. This CDR3 is built from 13 residues. In DNA form, the CDR3 reads TGTGGCAGCACCGACTTGCCGGACTATGGCTACACCTTC. Protein sequence: CGSTDLPDYGYTF.

This clonotype was picked up many times. The chain uses TRBV28 and TRBJ1-6; tentative D call: TRBD1 (6 bases). The V gene's germline CDR1 is MDHEN and CDR2 SYDVKM. The CDR3 is made up of 16 amino acids. The V and J ends lost 5 bases and 2 bases respectively, with 13 bases between them. CDR3 DNA: TGTGCCAGCAGTATCGGGGGGCTCGCCTATAATTCACCCCTCCACTTT. This gives the protein CASSIGGLAYNSPLHF.

Many counts were recorded for this clonotype. In DNA form, the CDR3 reads TGTGCCAGCAGCTTAGATCACAGTAAGGACAATGAGCAGTTCTTC. Amino acid sequence: CASSLDHSKDNEQFF. The V and J genes are TRBV11-2 and TRBJ2-1; D gene unclear. The V gene's germline CDR1 is SGHAT and CDR2 FQNNGV. V lost 0 bases and J lost 5, with 11 bases in between. This CDR3 is 15 amino acids long.

CDR3 amino acids: CASSLYFTVSGANVLTF. DNA of the CDR3: TGTGCCAGCAGTTTATACTTTACGGTTTCCGGGGCCAACGTCCTGACTTTC. The chain couples TRBV27 to TRBJ2-6; no definite D call. CDR3 size: 17 residues. In germline, CDR1 is MNHEY, CDR2 SMNVEV (reference sequence). Trimming left V 1 base short and J 4 bases short, with 14 bases between.

This chain connects TRBV5-6 to TRBJ1-6; 12 nucleotides agree with TRBD1. This CDR3 comprises 16 residues. The ends lost 1 base at V and 10 bases at J; junction bases unmatched: 6. Looked up from germline, CDR1 is SGHDT and CDR2 is YYEEEE. CDR3 protein: CASSLRSGTGGSPLHF. The CDR3, as DNA: TGTGCCAGCAGCTTGCGATCCGGGACAGGGGGCTCACCCCTCCACTTT.

This clonotype has a count of ten or more. The chain is built from TRBV7-2 and TRBJ1-5; no reliable D call. CDR3 length: 17 residues. V was clipped by 1 base and J by 3 bases, with 16 bases between them. Germline V gives CDR1 SGHTA, CDR2 FQGNSA. CDR3 bases: TGTGCCAGCAGCTTAGAACCCGCGTGGAGGGACAATCAGCCCCAGCATTTT. Residues: CASSLEPAWRDNQPQHF.

In DNA, the CDR3 is TGCAGTGCTAGGGGGGACTATCGTGAAAAACTGTTTTTT. Translation gives CSARGDYREKLFF. The V gene is TRBV20-1, the J gene TRBJ1-4, with a weak D call TRBD1 (5 bases). CDR1 and CDR2 from the germline V gene are DFQATT and SNEGSKA (reference sequence). The V end was cut by 3 bases, the J end by 7 bases, with 12 bases between. The length of the CDR3 is 13 residues.

The chain couples TRBV7-2 to TRBJ2-7, with D possibly TRBD2 on 5 matching bases. With 2 bases removed from V and 5 bases from J, the gap between germline ends came to 13 bases. The CDR3 runs to 14 residues. Germline V gene lookup returns CDR1 SGHTA and CDR2 FQGNSA. CDR3 sequence reads: CASSLPQRKHEQYF. CDR3 coding DNA: TGTGCCAGCAGCTTACCCCAGCGGAAACACGAGCAGTACTTC.

This clonotype was recorded many times. The chain couples TRBV7-2 to TRBJ1-2; D may be TRBD1 (5 bases). The V gene lost 2 bases and the J gene lost 1 base, with 14 bases spanning the gap. The CDR3 loop spans 16 amino acids. Germline V gene lookup returns CDR1 SGHTA and CDR2 FQGNSA. This chain's CDR3 is CASSLQTGLNNYGYTF. CDR3 DNA: TGTGCCAGCAGCTTACAAACAGGTCTGAATAACTATGGCTACACCTTC.

This clonotype was seen at least ten times. As DNA, the CDR3 is TGCGCCAGCAGCTTGGAGTCAGGGACGAACTATGGCTACACCTTC. This sequence encodes CASSLESGTNYGYTF. The J gene is TRBJ1-2, the V gene TRBV5-1, with D perhaps TRBD1 (5 bases). This CDR3 contains 15 residues. Trimming removed 0 bases at V and 2 bases at J, with 11 bases between. Germline V gene sequence: CDR1 SGHRS, CDR2 YFSETQ.

This clonotype was counted many times. The chain employs TRBV7-2 and TRBJ1-2; 7 bases fit TRBD1. The germline CDR1 and CDR2 sequences are SGHTA and FQGNSA. V was clipped by 5 bases and J by 5 bases; unmatched bases: 5. CDR3 size: 13 residues. CDR3 nucleotides: TGTGCCAGCAGCCCGGACAGGACTTATGGCTACACCTTC. Translating it yields CASSPDRTYGYTF.